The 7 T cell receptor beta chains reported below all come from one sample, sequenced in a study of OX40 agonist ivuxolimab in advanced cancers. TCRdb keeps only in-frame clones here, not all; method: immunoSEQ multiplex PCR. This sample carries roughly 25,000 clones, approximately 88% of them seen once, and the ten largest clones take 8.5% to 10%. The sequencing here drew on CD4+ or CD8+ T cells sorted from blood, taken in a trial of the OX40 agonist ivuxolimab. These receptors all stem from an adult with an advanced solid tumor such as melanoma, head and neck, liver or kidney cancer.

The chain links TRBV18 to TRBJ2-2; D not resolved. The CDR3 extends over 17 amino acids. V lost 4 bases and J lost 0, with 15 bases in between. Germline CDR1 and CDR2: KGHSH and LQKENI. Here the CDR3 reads CASSRLAVTSNTGELFF. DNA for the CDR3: TGTGCCAGCTCACGCTTGGCTGTGACATCGAACACCGGGGAGCTGTTTTTT.

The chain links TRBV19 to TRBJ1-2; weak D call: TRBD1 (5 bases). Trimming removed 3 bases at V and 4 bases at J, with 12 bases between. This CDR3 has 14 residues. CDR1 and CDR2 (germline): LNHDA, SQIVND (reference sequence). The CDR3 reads CASSMREGSYGYTF. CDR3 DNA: TGTGCCAGTAGTATGCGCGAGGGGAGCTATGGCTACACCTTC.

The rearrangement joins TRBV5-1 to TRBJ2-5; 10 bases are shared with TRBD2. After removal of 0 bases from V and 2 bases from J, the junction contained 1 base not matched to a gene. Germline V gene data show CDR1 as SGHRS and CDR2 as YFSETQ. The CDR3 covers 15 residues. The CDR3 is CASSLVAGGQETQYF. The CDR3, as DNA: TGCGCCAGCAGCTTGGTAGCGGGAGGTCAAGAGACCCAGTACTTC.

CDR3 sequence reads: CASSLFNLAGGQETQYF. For the CDR3, the DNA is TGTGCCAGCAGCTTATTCAACCTAGCGGGAGGCCAAGAGACCCAGTACTTC. The chain couples TRBV5-4 to TRBJ2-5, with 11 bases identical to TRBD2. The CDR3 runs to 17 residues. Looked up from germline, CDR1 is SGHNT and CDR2 is YYREEE (reference sequence). The ends lost 2 bases at V and 1 base at J; junction bases unmatched: 7.

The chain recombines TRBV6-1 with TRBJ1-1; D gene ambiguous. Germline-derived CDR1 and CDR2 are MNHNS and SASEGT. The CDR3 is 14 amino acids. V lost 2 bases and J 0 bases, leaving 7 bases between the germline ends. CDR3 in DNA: TGTGCCAGCAGTGAACAGGTAATGAACACTGAAGCTTTCTTT. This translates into CASSEQVMNTEAFF.

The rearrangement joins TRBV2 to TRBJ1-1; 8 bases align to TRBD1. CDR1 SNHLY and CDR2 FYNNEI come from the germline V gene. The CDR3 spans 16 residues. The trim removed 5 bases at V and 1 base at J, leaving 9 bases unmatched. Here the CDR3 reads CASSSNDRGGNTEAFF. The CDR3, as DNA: TGTGCCAGCAGTTCGAACGACAGGGGTGGGAACACTGAAGCTTTCTTT.

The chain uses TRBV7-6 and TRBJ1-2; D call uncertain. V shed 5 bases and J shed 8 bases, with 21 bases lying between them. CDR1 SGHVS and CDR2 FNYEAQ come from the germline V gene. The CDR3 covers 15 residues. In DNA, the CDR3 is TGTGCCAGCAGCCCAAGAGATCAAGAGCCCCAAGGCTACACCTTC. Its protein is CASSPRDQEPQGYTF.